This TCR beta chain was sequenced for a study of response to subunit inactivated influenza vaccine. Whole-study results and caveats: Authors suggested each seasonal influenza vaccination recruits few new T cells.

TCRdb itself ran the RT-PCR reads through MiXCR, one entry per CDR3 protein. The table shows a few hundred thousand distinct CDR3 sequences, with 20% to 25% occurring only once. Points on this clonotype: Its matching antigen is unknown.

J was trimmed by 6 bases and V by 8 bases; bases with no gene match: 18. Germline V gives CDR1 SNHLY, CDR2 FYNNEI. The length of the CDR3 is 16 residues. The chain couples TRBV2 to TRBJ2-7; TRBD2 aligns across 8 bases. The clonotype originates from a man between 50 and 75 years old who received an inactivated influenza vaccine. Specimen: PBMCs from blood, collected approximately 22 months after vaccination. This chain's CDR3 is CASGLPISGTFGEQYF. CDR3 sequence (DNA): TGTGCCAGCGGCCTACCGATTAGCGGGACCTTCGGCGAGCAGTACTTC.